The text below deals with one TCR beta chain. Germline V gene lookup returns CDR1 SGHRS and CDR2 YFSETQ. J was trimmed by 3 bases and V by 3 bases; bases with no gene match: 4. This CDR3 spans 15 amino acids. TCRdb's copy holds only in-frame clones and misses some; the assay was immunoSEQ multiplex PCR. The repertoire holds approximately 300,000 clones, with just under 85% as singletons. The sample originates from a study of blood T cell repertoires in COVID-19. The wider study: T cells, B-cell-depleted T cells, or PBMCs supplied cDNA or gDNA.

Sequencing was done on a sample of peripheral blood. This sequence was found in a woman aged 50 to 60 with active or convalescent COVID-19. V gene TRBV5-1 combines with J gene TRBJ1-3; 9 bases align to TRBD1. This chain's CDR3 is CASSSGQGFGNTIYF. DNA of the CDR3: TGCGCCAGCAGCTCGGGACAGGGCTTTGGAAACACCATATATTTT.